This T cell receptor (beta chain) was observed in a study of Ad26.COV2.S vaccination and SARS-CoV-2 variants. Of note for this clone: The target antigen is unknown.

Points from the study as a whole: It was found that vaccine and placebo recipients had similar non-spike TCR breadth.

CDR3 length: 13 residues. Deletions cut 3 bases from V and 2 bases from J, with 10 bases between. Germline CDR1 reads DFQATT; CDR2 reads SNEGSKA (reference sequence). Documented treatment: 19 received Ad26.COV2.S at low or high dose, single or two shots; about 5 received placebo; per-sample allocation not given. Material that was analyzed had been drawn on day 63 after the first vaccine or placebo injection. An 18-55-year-old adult in Boston served as donor. Assay used: immunoSEQ multiplex PCR; TCRdb lists only in-frame clones, some missing. Seen here are under 400,000 clones, around 86% observed once, and the top ten hold around 3.5%.

The chain carries TRBV20-1 and TRBJ1-1, with a tentative D call TRBD1 (5 bases). The TCR originated in a person between 18 and 59 years old who received the Ad26.COV2.S COVID-19 vaccine or a placebo. The material sequenced was peripheral blood, taken in a trial of Ad26.COV2.S vaccine versus placebo. The CDR3 DNA is TGCAGTGCTAGTTGGCAGGGCAACACTGAAGCTTTCTTT. Translating gives CSASWQGNTEAFF.